Listed here are 18 T cell receptor beta chains from one sample, sequenced in a study of T cell repertoires in aging, cancer and after chemotherapy. TCR beta rearrangements were amplified from peripheral blood genomic DNA. Rearranged V-D-J TRB sequences were amplified with a mixed TRB-A/B primer pool. One entry per CDR3 protein results from TCRdb running MiXCR on the multiplex PCR reads. The data contain 11,000 or so distinct CDR3 sequences, under 30% of them singletons. Sequencing was done on a sample of blood. These receptors were collected from a human donor in good health.

This sequence joins TRBV18 and TRBJ2-5; TRBD1 agrees at 7 bases. Germline V gives CDR1 KGHSH, CDR2 LQKENI. The length of the CDR3 is 14 residues. V lost 5 bases, J lost 4 bases, and 7 bases stayed unmatched. CDR3 nucleotides: TGTGCCAGCTCATCACAGGGGACCAGAGAGACCCAGTACTTC. It specifies CASSSQGTRETQYF. Full variable domain (remainder filled in from reference TRBV18 and TRBJ2-5): NAGVMQNPRHLVRRRGQEARLRCSPMKGHSHVYWYRQLPEEGLKFMVYLQKENIIDESGMPKERFSAEFPKEGPSILRIQQVVRGDSAAYFCASSSQGTRETQYFGPGTRLLVL.

As regards this clonotype: A much more abundant neighbour one base away suggests this may be a read error. The chain couples TRBV6-5 to TRBJ2-1, with D unresolved. V shed 0 bases and J shed 9 bases, with 9 bases lying between them. The CDR3 sequence is 13 residues long. The germline V gene encodes CDR1 MNHEY and CDR2 SVGAGI. CDR3 region: CASSYSPVSEQFF. For the CDR3, the DNA is TGTGCCAGCAGTTACTCTCCCGTCAGTGAGCAGTTCTTC.

This clonotype was seen only a few times. The chain links TRBV11-2 to TRBJ2-7, with TRBD1 identical over 11 bases. The ends lost 5 bases at V and 5 bases at J; junction bases unmatched: 5. CDR1 and CDR2 (germline): SGHAT, FQNNGV. The CDR3 has 14 residues. The CDR3 region is CASSPGQGENEQYF. The CDR3 bases are TGTGCCAGCAGCCCGGGACAGGGGGAAAACGAGCAGTACTTC.

Note on this clonotype: A much larger clonotype is one base distant, so this may be a read error. The chain combines TRBV19 with TRBJ2-3; D unresolved. V lost 6 bases and J lost 2, with 9 bases in between. This CDR3 is 13 amino acids long. CDR1 is LNHDA and CDR2 is SQIVND in the germline V gene (reference sequence). DNA for the CDR3: TGTGCCAGTAGATGGGCCGACACAGATACGCAGTATTTT. Encoded protein: CASRWADTDTQYF.

The chain has TRBV28 and TRBJ2-7; perhaps TRBD1 as D (6 bases). Germline CDR1 is MDHEN and CDR2 is SYDVKM. The length of the CDR3 is 12 residues. Trimming removed 7 bases from V and 2 bases from J, with 9 bases in between. CDR3 nucleotide sequence: TGTGCCAGCAAAAGACAGGCCTACGAGCAGTACTTC. Its protein product is CASKRQAYEQYF.

This clonotype was counted a few times. V gene TRBV20-1 combines with J gene TRBJ2-3; 8 positions match TRBD2. The CDR3 has 16 residues. In germline, CDR1 is DFQATT, CDR2 SNEGSKA (reference sequence). V dropped 6 bases and J dropped 1; count of bases not matched to a gene: 12. The CDR3 sequence: CSALNRLTSGTDTQYF. CDR3 bases: TGCAGTGCGCTAAATAGACTGACTAGCGGCACAGATACGCAGTATTTT.

This clonotype was counted between two and nine times. The rearrangement uses TRBV7-2 and TRBJ2-1, with TRBD2 identical over 10 bases. Germline V gives CDR1 SGHTA, CDR2 FQGNSA. CDR3 size: 17 residues. J lost 10 bases, V lost 1 base, and 13 bases had no gene match. As DNA, the CDR3 is TGTGCCAGCAGCTTAGGGATAGCGGGGGGACCCCCAGCCGAGCAGTTCTTC. Amino acid sequence: CASSLGIAGGPPAEQFF.

The rearrangement joins TRBV7-2 to TRBJ2-7; D perhaps matches TRBD1 (5 bases). Trimming took off 5 bases at V and 0 bases at J, with 11 bases between the two ends. The germline V gene has CDR1 SGHTA and CDR2 FQGNSA. The CDR3 contains 14 residues. The CDR3 region is CASSLRVSSYEQYF. CDR3 in DNA: TGTGCCAGCAGCCTCAGGGTTAGCTCCTACGAGCAGTACTTC.

About this clonotype: A read error may be the cause here, since a much bigger clone is one base away. This CDR3 reads CAWSVGYVPTGAFF. The CDR3 DNA follows: TGTGCCTGGAGTGTCGGATATGTCCCCACTGGAGCTTTCTTT. This chain uses TRBV30 with TRBJ1-1, with D unresolved. Germline V lookup: CDR1 GTSNPN, CDR2 SVGIG (reference sequence). This CDR3 is 14 amino acids long.

The sample holds a few counts of this clonotype. The chain uses TRBV7-2 and TRBJ1-1, with no clear D. The germline V gene has CDR1 SGHTA and CDR2 FQGNSA. V was trimmed by 1 base and J by 11 bases, leaving 11 bases between them. The CDR3 runs to 12 residues. CDR3 nucleotide sequence: TGTGCCAGCAGCTTAGTAGGTATCGGGGCTTTCTTT. Its protein is CASSLVGIGAFF.

The chain links TRBV7-2 to TRBJ1-5; TRBD1 might be the D (6 bases). The CDR3 sequence is 13 residues long. V gave up 5 bases and J gave up 6 bases, with 11 bases separating them. Germline assignment: CDR1 SGHTA and CDR2 FQGNSA. This chain's CDR3 is CASSDRIGQPQHF. CDR3 bases: TGTGCCAGCAGCGACAGGATTGGTCAGCCCCAGCATTTT. The entire variable domain, with the rest obtained from reference TRBV7-2 and TRBJ1-5, is as follows: GAGVSQSPSNKVTEKGKDVELRCDPISGHTALYWYRQSLGQGLEFLIYFQGNSAPDKSGLPSDRFSAERTGGSVSTLTIQRTQQEDSAVYLCASSDRIGQPQHFGDGTRLSIL.

The chain uses TRBV6-2 or TRBV6-3 and TRBJ2-3, with D hard to call. V was shortened by 5 bases and J by 3 bases, with 3 bases between the two germline ends. The CDR3 has 11 residues. CDR1 MNHEY and CDR2 SVGEGT come from the germline V gene. CDR3 sequence: CASSQTDTQYF. CDR3 in DNA: TGTGCCAGCAGTCAAACAGATACGCAGTATTTT.

The J gene is TRBJ1-2, the V gene TRBV7-2, with D unclear. This CDR3 contains 13 residues. Germline values: CDR1 SGHTA, CDR2 FQGNSA. The V end was cut by 1 base, the J end by 7 bases, with 10 bases between. The CDR3 DNA reads TGTGCCAGCAGCTTAGACCCATCTTCTGGCTACACCTTC. This sequence encodes CASSLDPSSGYTF. Variable domain in full (rest from reference TRBV7-2 and TRBJ1-2): GAGVSQSPSNKVTEKGKDVELRCDPISGHTALYWYRQSLGQGLEFLIYFQGNSAPDKSGLPSDRFSAERTGGSVSTLTIQRTQQEDSAVYLCASSLDPSSGYTFGSGTRLTVV.

Judged by abundance, this clonotype is medium-sized. J is TRBJ1-6 and V is TRBV19; possible D gene TRBD1, 5 bases. The CDR3 is 15 amino acids. Per the germline V gene, CDR1 is LNHDA and CDR2 is SQIVND (reference sequence). V was cut by 3 bases and J by 0 bases, with 6 bases left in between. Written as DNA, the CDR3 is TGTGCCAGTAGTATTAGGGGCTCCTATAATTCACCCCTCCACTTT. This translates into CASSIRGSYNSPLHF.

The rearrangement links TRBV4-2 to TRBJ1-1; tentatively, D is TRBD1 (6 bases). V dropped 0 bases and J dropped 0 bases, with 11 bases sitting between them. This CDR3 region has 16 residues. Germline V lookup: CDR1 LGHNA, CDR2 YNFKEQ. The CDR3 bases are TGTGCCAGCAGCCAAGATAGTCAGGGGCTGAACACTGAAGCTTTCTTT. Residues: CASSQDSQGLNTEAFF.

V gene TRBV28 combines with J gene TRBJ1-6; no clear D. This CDR3 contains 15 residues. CDR1 and CDR2 from the germline V gene are MDHEN and SYDVKM. V shed 6 bases and J shed 0 bases, with 9 bases lying between them. CDR3 DNA: TGTGCCAGCAGAGTGGCGAGCTCCTATAATTCACCCCTCCACTTT. Residues: CASRVASSYNSPLHF.

This rearrangement joins TRBV28 to TRBJ2-5; 7 positions agree with TRBD1. This CDR3 comprises 16 residues. CDR1 MDHEN and CDR2 SYDVKM come from the germline V gene. J was trimmed by 0 bases and V by 5 bases; bases with no gene match: 9. The CDR3: CASSPYPGQHQETQYF. The DNA of the CDR3 is TGTGCCAGCAGTCCTTACCCGGGACAGCACCAAGAGACCCAGTACTTC.

Relative to its sample, this clonotype is medium-sized. The gene calls are TRBV19 and TRBJ2-1; 10 bases are a match to TRBD1. Looked up from germline, CDR1 is LNHDA and CDR2 is SQIVND (reference sequence). The CDR3 length is 15 residues. V gave up 7 bases and J gave up 6 bases; unmatched junction bases: 9. In DNA form, the CDR3 reads TGTGCCAGTACTCTTAACCGGGACAGGGGCAATGAGCAGTTCTTC. This sequence encodes CASTLNRDRGNEQFF.